This T cell receptor (beta chain) comes out of a study of draining lymph node invasion in breast cancer (dated by TCRdb to 2020 to 2022). With respect to the entire study: Nodal metastasis was diagnosed by histology and cytokeratin immunohistochemistry, and confirmation was obtained by EpCAM/CD45 flow cytometry. In a separate targeted assay, bulk TCR-beta CDR3 sequencing compared sorted memory regulatory T cells and memory conventional CD4 T cells across breast cancer tissues. From each patient, matched non-invaded and tumor-invaded tumor-draining lymph nodes and the primary tumor were collected, and both Treg and Tconv subsets were profiled. The separate targeted TCR sequencing included lymph nodes from five patients, and primary tumors were also sequenced for three of those five patients. The paper as a whole reports these results and caveats: The tumor top-100 clone tracking analysis was possible in only a couple of patients. TCRs shared between Treg and Tconv subsets were regarded as suggestive, but not proof, of a common clonal origin. Across all tissues in the targeted TCR-seq data, Tregs appeared to be more clonally expanded than Tconvs, and both subsets showed lower diversity in tumor than in lymph nodes. Whether Treg conversion occurred in a given organ or whether converted Tregs recirculated between nodes and tumor could not be resolved from the data. Per tissue, roughly 12-25% of Treg TCRs were found to be shared with Tconvs, and this sharing was interpreted as suggesting peripheral Treg induction. Some clones from the top 100 tumor clones were found in both invaded and non-invaded nodes, which suggests recirculation between the tumor and the draining nodes.

From the cysteine up to the phenylalanine, the CDR3 has a length of 13 residues. CDR3 DNA is the only sequence kept; it has 39 bases, read in frame from the first base. In the germline V gene, CDR1 corresponds to MNHNS and CDR2 to SASEGT. Deletion took 0 bases off V and 10 bases off J, with a span of 10 bases between the germline ends. Libraries were made using bulk RNA-seq. Sequenced using an Illumina HiSeq 2500. In the authors' own workflow: For the separate targeted TCR-seq dataset, MiXCR version 2.1.5 with default parameters extracted and quantified CDR3 sequences from raw reads. The separate targeted TCR-seq dataset defined each TCR-beta clone by its combination of V gene, J gene and CDR3 sequence. For the separate targeted TCR-seq dataset, clones with fewer than three counts were filtered out, after which only the 90% most strongly expressed clones in each sample were kept. In the separate targeted TCR-seq dataset, Treg-Tconv overlap was computed as shared clones divided by total Treg clones per tissue, times 100. TCRdb's own reprocessing of the public reads used fastp at Q25 and MiXCR and kept productive beta chains. Records with the same CDR3 protein are collapsed into one entry carrying the most frequent genes and DNA. TCRdb, not the original authors, processed these V and J calls. The sample table contains approximately 3,000 distinct CDR3 sequences; only one count was recorded for over 60% of them. The ten largest make up roughly 9.3% of the sample.

Memory conventional CD4 T cells were isolated by sorting for CD4+ CD45RA- CD25- cells. Whether a tumor-draining lymph node counted as invaded or non-invaded depended on the presence or absence of metastatic tumor cells. T cells were pre-enriched with a Miltenyi Pan T Cell isolation kit before staining and sorting. Primary tumors were characterized by immunohistochemistry for estrogen receptor, progesterone receptor, HER2 and Ki-67. Fresh surgical tissue was processed within a few hours after surgery by cutting into small fragments. Tissue fragments were enzymatically digested with Liberase TL plus DNase for under 25 minutes and were then filtered through a 40-micrometer strainer. After DAPI live/dead staining, sorting was performed on a BD FACS Aria II with roughly 97-99% purity. The sorted cells were lysed in TCL buffer, and a Norgen Single Cell RNA purification kit, including DNase treatment, was used to purify the RNA.

This clonotype is termed large (0.1 to 1%). No antigen is known for it. One base away there is no much larger clone; base qualities are not given. Sequenced: sorted memory CD4+ effector T cells from a lymph node. The cell subset or site label, as the study defines it: CD45RA-negative sorted CD4+ T cells (memory Tconv or effector/memory Treg). The TCR originated in a female donor with luminal breast cancer. This sequence uses TRBV6-1 and TRBJ1-5; the D gene assignment is ambiguous. The nucleotides are TGTGCCAGCAGTGAAGCGGGTACTCCCCCCCAGCATTTT. Translated, it reads CASSEAGTPPQHF.